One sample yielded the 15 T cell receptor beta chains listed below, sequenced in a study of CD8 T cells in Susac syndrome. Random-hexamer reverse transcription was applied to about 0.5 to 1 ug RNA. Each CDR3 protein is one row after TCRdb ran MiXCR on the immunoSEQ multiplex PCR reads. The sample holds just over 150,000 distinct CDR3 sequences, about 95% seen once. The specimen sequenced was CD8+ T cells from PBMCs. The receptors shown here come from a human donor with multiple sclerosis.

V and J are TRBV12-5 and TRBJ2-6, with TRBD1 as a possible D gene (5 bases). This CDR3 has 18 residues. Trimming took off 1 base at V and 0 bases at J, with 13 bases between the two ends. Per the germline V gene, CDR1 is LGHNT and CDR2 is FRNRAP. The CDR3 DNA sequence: TGTGCTAGTGGTTTGGGGGGCAGCCGAAGCTCTGGGGCCAACGTCCTGACTTTC. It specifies CASGLGGSRSSGANVLTF.

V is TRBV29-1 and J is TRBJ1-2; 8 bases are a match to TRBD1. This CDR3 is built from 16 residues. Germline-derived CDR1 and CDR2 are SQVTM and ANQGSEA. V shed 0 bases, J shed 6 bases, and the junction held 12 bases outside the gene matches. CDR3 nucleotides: TGCAGCGTTGAAGATTACAGCCGGACAGGGACCGATGGCTACACCTTC. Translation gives CSVEDYSRTGTDGYTF.

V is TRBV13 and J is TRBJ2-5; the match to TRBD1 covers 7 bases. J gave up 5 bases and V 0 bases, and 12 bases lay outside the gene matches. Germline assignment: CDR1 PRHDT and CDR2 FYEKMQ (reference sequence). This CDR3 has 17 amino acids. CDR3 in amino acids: CASSLGLAGGAKETQYF. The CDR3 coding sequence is TGTGCCAGCAGCTTAGGATTAGCAGGGGGTGCCAAGGAGACCCAGTACTTC.

The CDR3 DNA reads TGTGCCAGCAGTACAGGGCTAGCGGGGGGGCGTGTCACAGATACGCAGTATTTT. This gives the protein CASSTGLAGGRVTDTQYF. The chain joins TRBV12-3 or TRBV12-4 to TRBJ2-3, with TRBD2 identical over 12 bases. The CDR3 consists of 18 residues. The V segment lost 5 bases and the J segment 2 bases; nucleotides outside the gene matches: 11.

Here the CDR3 DNA reads TGCGCCAGCAGCCAAGATGAGGGGCCTAACTATGGCTACACCTTC. This gives the protein CASSQDEGPNYGYTF. The chain has TRBV4-1 and TRBJ1-2, with a weak D call TRBD1 (5 bases). In germline, CDR1 is MGHRA, CDR2 YSYEKL. Trimming took 0 bases from V and 0 from J, leaving 8 bases between them. The CDR3 runs 15 residues.

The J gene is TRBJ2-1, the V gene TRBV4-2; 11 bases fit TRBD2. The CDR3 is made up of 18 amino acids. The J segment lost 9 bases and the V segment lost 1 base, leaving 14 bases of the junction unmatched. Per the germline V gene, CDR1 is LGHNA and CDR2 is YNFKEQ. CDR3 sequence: CASSQAPLSGGALGEQFF. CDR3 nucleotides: TGTGCCAGCAGCCAAGCACCCCTTAGCGGGGGGGCTCTTGGTGAGCAGTTCTTC.

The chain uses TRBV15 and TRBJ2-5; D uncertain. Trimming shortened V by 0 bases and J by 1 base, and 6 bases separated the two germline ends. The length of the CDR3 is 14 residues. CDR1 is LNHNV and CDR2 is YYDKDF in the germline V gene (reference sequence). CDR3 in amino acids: CATSRDRVQETQYF. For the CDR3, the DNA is TGTGCCACCAGCAGAGATCGGGTCCAAGAGACCCAGTACTTC. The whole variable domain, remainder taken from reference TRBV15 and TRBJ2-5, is DAMVIQNPRYQVTQFGKPVTLSCSQTLNHNVMYWYQQKSSQAPKLLFHYYDKDFNNEADTPDNFQSRRPNTSFCFLDIRSPGLGDTAMYLCATSRDRVQETQYFGPGTRLLVL.

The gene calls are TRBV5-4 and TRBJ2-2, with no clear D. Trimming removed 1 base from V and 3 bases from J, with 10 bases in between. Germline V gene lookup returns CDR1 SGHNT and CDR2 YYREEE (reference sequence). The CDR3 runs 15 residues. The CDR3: CASSLLVGDTGELFF. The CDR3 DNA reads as TGTGCCAGCAGCTTGTTGGTCGGTGACACCGGGGAGCTGTTTTTT.

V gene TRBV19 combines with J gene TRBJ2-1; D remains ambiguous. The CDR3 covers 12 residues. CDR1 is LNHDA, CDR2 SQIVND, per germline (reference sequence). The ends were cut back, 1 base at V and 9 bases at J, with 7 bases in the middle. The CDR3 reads CASSIASSEQFF. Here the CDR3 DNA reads TGTGCCAGTAGTATAGCATCAAGTGAGCAGTTCTTC. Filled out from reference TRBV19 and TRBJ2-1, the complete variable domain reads DGGITQSPKYLFRKEGQNVTLSCEQNLNHDAMYWYRQDPGQGLRLIYYSQIVNDFQKGDIAEGYSVSREKKESFPLTVTSAQKNPTAFYLCASSIASSEQFFGPGTRLTVL.

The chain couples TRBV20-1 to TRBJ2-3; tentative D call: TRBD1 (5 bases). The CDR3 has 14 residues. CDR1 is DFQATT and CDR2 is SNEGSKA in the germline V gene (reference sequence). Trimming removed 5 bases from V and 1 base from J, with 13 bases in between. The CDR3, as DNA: TGCAGTGCTCTCAGGGAAGAAGGCACAGATACGCAGTATTTT. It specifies CSALREEGTDTQYF.

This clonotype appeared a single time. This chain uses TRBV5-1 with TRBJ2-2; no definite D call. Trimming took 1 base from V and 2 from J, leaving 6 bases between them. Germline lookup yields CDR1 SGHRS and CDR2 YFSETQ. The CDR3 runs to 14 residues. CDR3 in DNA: TGCGCCAGCAGCTTGTCTACCAACACCGGGGAGCTGTTTTTT. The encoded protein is CASSLSTNTGELFF.

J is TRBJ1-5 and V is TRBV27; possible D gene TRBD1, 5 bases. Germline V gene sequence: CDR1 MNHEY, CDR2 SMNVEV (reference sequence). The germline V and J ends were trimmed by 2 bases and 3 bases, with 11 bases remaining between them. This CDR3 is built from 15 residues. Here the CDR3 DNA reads TGTGCCAGCAGTTTAGTGGGGGGGGTCAATCAGCCCCAGCATTTT. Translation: CASSLVGGVNQPQHF.

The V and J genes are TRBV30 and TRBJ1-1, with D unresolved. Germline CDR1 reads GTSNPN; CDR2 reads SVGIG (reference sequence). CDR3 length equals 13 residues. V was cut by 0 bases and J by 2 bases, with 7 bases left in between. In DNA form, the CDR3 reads TGTGCCTGGAGTGTATGGGATAACACTGAAGCTTTCTTT. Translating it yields CAWSVWDNTEAFF.

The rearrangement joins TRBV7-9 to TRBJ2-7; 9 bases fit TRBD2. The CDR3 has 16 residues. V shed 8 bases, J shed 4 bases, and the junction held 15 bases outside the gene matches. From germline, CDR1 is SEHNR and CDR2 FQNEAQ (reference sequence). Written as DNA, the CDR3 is TGTGCCAGCGGTGGGGATGAGGGACTAGCTGGATACGAGCAGTACTTC. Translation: CASGGDEGLAGYEQYF.

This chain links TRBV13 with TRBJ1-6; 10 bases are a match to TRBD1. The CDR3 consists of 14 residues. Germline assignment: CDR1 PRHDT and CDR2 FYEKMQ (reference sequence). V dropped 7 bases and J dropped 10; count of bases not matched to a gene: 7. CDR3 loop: CASKGDRGPSPLHF. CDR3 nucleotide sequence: TGTGCCAGCAAAGGAGACAGGGGGCCCTCACCCCTCCACTTT.